This is a list of T cell receptor beta chains from one sample in a study of cytomegalovirus exposure and HLA in healthy donors. Using immunoSEQ multiplex PCR, the repertoire was profiled, and TCRdb retains in-frame clones only, with some absent. This sample has 150,000 to 200,000 clones; around 80% occur once, and the top ten carry under 15%. Sequenced input: PBMCs. The receptor set was obtained from a woman under 40 in good health and CMV-seropositive. CDR3s include the opening cysteine and the closing phenylalanine or tryptophan. D genes are given only for firm matches. Not all rows give a size; the values are once, few, many and, for expanded clones, a class.

abundance | j_gene | d_gene | v_gene | CDR3aa | CDR3nt
few | TRBJ1-5 | - | TRBV19 | CASSFNSNQPQHF | TGTGCCAGTAGCTTTAATAGCAATCAGCCCCAGCATTTT
- | TRBJ1-1 | TRBD1 | TRBV5-4 | CASSSPGQANTEAFF | TGTGCCAGCAGCTCTCCGGGACAGGCGAACACTGAAGCTTTCTTT
- | TRBJ1-4 | - | TRBV27 | CASKRPRGGNEKLFF | TGTGCCAGCAAGCGGCCGAGGGGAGGTAATGAAAAACTGTTTTTT
- | TRBJ1-3 | - | TRBV6-1 | CASTGHLGNTIYF | TGTGCCAGCACGGGACACTTAGGAAACACCATATATTTT
- | TRBJ2-1 | TRBD2 | TRBV4-1 | CASSPILAGGPGEQFF | TGCGCCAGCAGCCCCATCCTAGCGGGAGGGCCCGGTGAGCAGTTCTTC
few | TRBJ2-3 | TRBD1 | TRBV4-1 | CASSGTGGGDTQYF | TGCGCCAGCAGCGGGACAGGGGGGGGAGATACGCAGTATTTT
- | TRBJ1-1 | - | TRBV29-1 | CSFEMNTEAFF | TGCAGCTTCGAGATGAACACTGAAGCTTTCTTT
- | TRBJ1-1 | - | TRBV6-1 | CASSFRSTEAFF | TGTGCCAGCAGTTTCAGGTCCACTGAAGCTTTCTTT
- | TRBJ1-5 | TRBD1 | TRBV6-6 | CASNQGQGDNQPQHF | TGTGCCAGCAATCAGGGACAGGGGGACAATCAGCCCCAGCATTTT
- | TRBJ2-7 | TRBD2 | TRBV6-1 | CASSGLPTSGTNEQYF | TGTGCCAGCAGTGGCCTACCCACTAGCGGGACTAACGAGCAGTACTTC
once | TRBJ2-7 | TRBD1 | TRBV6-1 | CASGGTGGYEQYF | TGTGCCAGCGGCGGGACAGGCGGGTACGAGCAGTACTTC
few | TRBJ1-1 | - | TRBV15 | CATSFSLDSTEAFF | TGTGCCACCAGCTTCTCTTTAGACAGCACTGAAGCTTTCTTT
- | TRBJ2-1 | TRBD2 | TRBV9 | CASSVPGLAGGPSEQFF | TGTGCCAGCAGCGTCCCGGGACTAGCGGGAGGGCCGAGTGAGCAGTTCTTC
- | TRBJ2-7 | - | TRBV4-1 | CASSPETSRAYEQYF | TGCGCCAGCAGCCCTGAGACCTCGAGGGCCTACGAGCAGTACTTC
- | TRBJ2-7 | TRBD1 | TRBV2 | CASRTGGVYEQYF | TGTGCCAGCAGAACAGGGGGCGTCTACGAGCAGTACTTC
- | TRBJ2-7 | TRBD1 | TRBV11-1 | CASSTGTGSYEQYF | TGTGCCAGCAGCACCGGGACAGGGAGCTACGAGCAGTACTTC
- | TRBJ1-1 | - | TRBV6-5 | CASSPSRDKNTEAFF | TGTGCCAGCAGTCCGTCCAGGGACAAGAACACTGAAGCTTTCTTT
- | TRBJ1-2 | - | TRBV6-5 | CASSSWQRLTNYGYTF | TGTGCCAGCAGTTCGTGGCAGCGACTTACTAACTATGGCTACACCTTC
- | TRBJ2-2 | - | TRBV9 | CASSSGAGELFF | TGTGCCAGCAGCTCGGGTGCCGGGGAGCTGTTTTTT
- | TRBJ2-7 | - | TRBV5-6 | CASSLATRGPGGTYEQYF | TGTGCCAGCAGCTTGGCCACACGGGGCCCCGGGGGTACCTACGAGCAGTACTTC
- | TRBJ2-2 | TRBD2 | TRBV6-1 | CASSEIAGGSGELFF | TGTGCCAGCAGTGAAATAGCGGGAGGGTCCGGGGAGCTGTTTTTT
many | TRBJ1-3 | TRBD1 | TRBV2 | CASSLEQGVGNTIYF | TGTGCCAGCAGTCTGGAACAGGGGGTCGGAAACACCATATATTTT
- | TRBJ1-3 | TRBD1 | TRBV5-1 | CASSMDRSSSGNTIYF | TGCGCCAGCAGCATGGACAGGTCTTCCTCTGGAAACACCATATATTTT
- | TRBJ2-7 | - | TRBV18 | CASSPNTGSSYEQYF | TGTGCCAGCTCACCAAATACAGGGAGCTCCTACGAGCAGTACTTC
- | TRBJ1-1 | - | TRBV4-1 | CASSQEGHNTEAFF | TGCGCCAGCAGCCAGGAAGGACACAACACTGAAGCTTTCTTT
- | TRBJ2-5 | - | TRBV7-9 | CASSIPEHRDQETQYF | TGTGCCAGCAGCATTCCGGAACACAGGGACCAAGAGACCCAGTACTTC
- | TRBJ2-1 | TRBD1 | TRBV27 | CASTKMTGYNEQFF | TGTGCCAGCACCAAAATGACAGGGTACAATGAGCAGTTCTTC
- | TRBJ2-3 | TRBD2 | TRBV4-2 | CASSRSGTSDSGDTQYF | TGTGCCAGCAGCCGCTCCGGGACTAGCGACTCAGGGGATACGCAGTATTTT
- | TRBJ1-2 | - | TRBV2 | CASSVLQGSNYGYTF | TGTGCCAGCAGTGTGTTGCAGGGTTCTAACTATGGCTACACCTTC
- | TRBJ2-2 | TRBD1 | TRBV27 | CASSRIPGQGHTGELFF | TGTGCCAGCAGTCGAATCCCGGGACAGGGTCACACCGGGGAGCTGTTTTTT
- | TRBJ2-1 | TRBD2 | TRBV5-6 | CASSLEIGGRGDEQFF | TGTGCCAGCAGCTTGGAAATTGGCGGGAGGGGAGATGAGCAGTTCTTC
few | TRBJ1-4 | - | TRBV13 | CASSGLRGPGGGKLFF | TGTGCCAGCAGCGGTCTCAGGGGCCCGGGTGGGGGAAAACTGTTTTTT
once | TRBJ1-2 | - | TRBV2 | CASRSAGIDYGYTF | TGTGCCAGCCGTTCGGCAGGGATAGACTATGGCTACACCTTC
- | TRBJ1-4 | - | TRBV6-5 | CASSRGLSEEKLFF | TGTGCCAGCAGTAGGGGCCTTTCAGAGGAAAAACTGTTTTTT
- | TRBJ2-7 | - | TRBV6-5 | CASSRFRKPYEQYF | TGTGCCAGCAGCCGATTCAGGAAACCCTACGAGCAGTACTTC
- | TRBJ1-2 | TRBD1 | TRBV30 | CAWRGQGEIYGYTF | TGTGCCTGGAGAGGACAGGGGGAAATCTATGGCTACACCTTC
- | TRBJ1-5 | TRBD1 | TRBV19 | CASSPRDRPQPQHF | TGTGCCAGTAGTCCCCGGGACAGGCCTCAGCCCCAGCATTTT
- | TRBJ2-2 | TRBD1 | TRBV2 | CAAQGGQGATGELFF | TGTGCCGCACAGGGGGGACAGGGGGCGACCGGGGAGCTGTTTTTT
- | TRBJ2-3 | - | TRBV29-1 | CSARRGGPPDTQYF | TGCAGCGCCCGTAGAGGGGGACCCCCAGATACGCAGTATTTT
- | TRBJ1-1 | - | TRBV5-1 | CASSLAPGQQEVAFF | TGCGCCAGCAGCTTGGCCCCAGGCCAACAGGAAGTAGCTTTCTTT
once | TRBJ2-1 | TRBD2 | TRBV7-2 | CASSFAGGGHEQFF | TGTGCCAGCAGCTTCGCGGGGGGAGGCCATGAGCAGTTCTTC
- | TRBJ2-1 | - | TRBV7-2 | CASSLTYRSSYNEQFF | TGTGCCAGCAGCTTGACCTACAGGAGCTCCTACAATGAGCAGTTCTTC
- | TRBJ1-1 | - | TRBV2 | CAISGEMPSKAFF | TGTGCGATCTCGGGGGAAATGCCTTCCAAAGCTTTCTTT
- | TRBJ2-7 | - | TRBV5-4 | CASSLDSGSNEQYF | TGTGCCAGCAGCCTGGATTCCGGGAGCAACGAGCAGTACTTC
- | TRBJ2-1 | - | TRBV11-2 | CASSLGDTEQFF | TGTGCCAGCAGCTTAGGTGACACTGAGCAGTTCTTC
once | TRBJ2-5 | - | TRBV7-9 | CASSFRETQYF | TGTGCCAGCAGCTTTCGAGAGACCCAGTACTTC
- | TRBJ1-2 | TRBD1 | TRBV25-1 | CASTTGGLAIGYTF | TGTGCCAGCACAACAGGGGGCCTTGCGATTGGCTACACCTTC
- | TRBJ1-5 | - | TRBV6-6 | CASRPETGYQPQHF | TGTGCCAGCAGACCCGAAACAGGGTATCAGCCCCAGCATTTT
- | TRBJ1-2 | TRBD1 | TRBV5-1 | CASSLGQGDRGYTF | TGCGCCAGCAGCTTGGGCCAGGGGGACCGTGGCTACACCTTC
- | TRBJ1-2 | - | TRBV4-1 | CASSQAGGFGNYGYTF | TGCGCCAGCAGCCAAGCCGGGGGGTTCGGGAACTATGGCTACACCTTC
- | TRBJ1-1 | TRBD1 | TRBV6-6 | CASRYLQGTETFF | TGTGCCAGCAGATATCTACAGGGGACGGAAACTTTCTTT
- | TRBJ1-5 | TRBD1 | TRBV6-1 | CASSELRYRDSPNQPQHF | TGTGCCAGCAGTGAACTTAGATACCGGGACAGCCCCAATCAGCCCCAGCATTTT
- | TRBJ1-4 | - | TRBV5-1 | CASSTGASNEKLFF | TGCGCCAGCAGCACTGGGGCGAGTAATGAAAAACTGTTTTTT
- | TRBJ2-7 | - | TRBV9 | CASSSRSGSYEQYF | TGTGCCAGCAGCTCCCGTAGCGGCTCCTACGAGCAGTACTTC